The present T cell receptor beta chain was sequenced within a study of OX40 agonist ivuxolimab in advanced cancers. Study details: It was ivuxolimab, an agonistic anti-OX40 (CD134) antibody, that patients were treated with.

General observations from the study: With doses of 0.1 to 3.0 mg/kg, CD4+ and CD8+ blood T cells had undergone clonal expansion by week 6.

Profiling relied on immunoSEQ multiplex PCR, and the TCRdb table lists in-frame clones only, not all of them. In the table there are tens of thousands of clones, 86% of which are singletons. This clone was recorded once. The antigen is undetermined. The CDR3 is 14 amino acids. V trimming: 9 bases; J trimming: 5 bases; junction bases outside the gene matches: 9. From germline, CDR1 is ENHRY and CDR2 SYGVKD. The receptor was isolated from an adult with an advanced solid tumor such as melanoma, head and neck, liver or kidney cancer. This chain connects TRBV10-3 to TRBJ2-5; 10 positions agree with TRBD1. This sample comprised CD4+ or CD8+ T cells sorted from blood, obtained in a trial of the OX40 agonist ivuxolimab. CDR3 protein: CAIQPGQGSETQYF. CDR3 sequence (DNA): TGTGCCATTCAGCCGGGACAGGGGTCGGAGACCCAGTACTTC.